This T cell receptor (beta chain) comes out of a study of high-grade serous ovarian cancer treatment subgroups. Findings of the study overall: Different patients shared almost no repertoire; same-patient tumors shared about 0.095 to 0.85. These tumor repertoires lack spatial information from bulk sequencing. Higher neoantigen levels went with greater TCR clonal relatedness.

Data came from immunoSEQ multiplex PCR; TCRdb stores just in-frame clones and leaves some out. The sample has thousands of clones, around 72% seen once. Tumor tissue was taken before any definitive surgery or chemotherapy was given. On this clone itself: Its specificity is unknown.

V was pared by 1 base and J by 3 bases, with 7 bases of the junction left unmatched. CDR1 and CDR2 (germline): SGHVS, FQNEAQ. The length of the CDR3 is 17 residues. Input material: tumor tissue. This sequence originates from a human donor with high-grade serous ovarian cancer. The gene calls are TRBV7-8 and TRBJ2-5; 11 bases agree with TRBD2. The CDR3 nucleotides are TGTGCCAGCAGCTTAGTACTAGCGGGAGCTTGGGAAGAGACCCAGTACTTC. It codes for CASSLVLAGAWEETQYF.